This T cell receptor (beta chain) came from a study of T cell repertoires in cytomegalovirus infection. As for the study in general: CMV infection and matching HLA type were both indicated by public TCR beta signatures.

Turning to this clonotype: Its antigen is not known.

General study results and limits: The response measured ex vivo was dominated by TCR beta clonotypes (HLA-C-restricted and CMV-specific). There were carriers of CMV plus the relevant HLA, and cumulative public TCR beta family frequency identified them.

With 5 bases removed from V and 4 bases from J, the gap between germline ends came to 9 bases. This CDR3 spans 14 amino acids. TCRdb fed the reads into MiXCR, producing one record per CDR3 protein. The sample shows more than 400,000 distinct CDR3 sequences, around 27% of them seen only once. The rearrangement joins TRBV12-3 or TRBV12-4 to TRBJ1-6, with D tentatively TRBD1 (6 bases). The receptor was derived from a human donor in good health (CMV status not recorded). Some clones in this sample may be carry-over from other donors' samples. The material sequenced was PBMCs. CDR3 region: CASSPGTYNSPLHF. CDR3 nucleotide sequence: TGTGCCAGCAGTCCCGGGACATATAATTCACCCCTCCACTTT.